One and the same sample provided the 24 T cell receptor beta chains below, sequenced in a study of graft-versus-host responses after intestinal transplantation. Some clones are missing from TCRdb's copy, which holds only in-frame ones; the method was immunoSEQ multiplex PCR. The sample shows about 110,000 clones, 85% to 95% of them seen only once. No cognate antigen is known for these TCRs. Specimen: unstimulated CD4+ T cells sorted from spleen or lymph node cells, collected before transplant. The receptor source for this set is a human donor who was the organ donor for an intestinal transplant.

The chain employs TRBV5-8 and TRBJ1-5; no firm D call. CDR1 and CDR2 (germline): SGHTS, YDEGEE. V gave up 6 bases and J gave up 6 bases, with 16 bases separating them. This CDR3 contains 14 residues. CDR3 amino acids: CASTPVGLFQPQHF. The CDR3 coding sequence is TGTGCCAGCACCCCTGTTGGACTGTTTCAGCCCCAGCATTTT.

Written as DNA, the CDR3 is TGTGCCAGCAGCTTGACTAGCGGGGGGAACATTCAGTACTTC. The encoded protein is CASSLTSGGNIQYF. The V and J genes are TRBV5-6 and TRBJ2-4; 12 nucleotides line up with TRBD2. Per germline, CDR1 SGHDT and CDR2 YYEEEE. V lost 1 base and J lost 7; bases outside the gene matches: 0. The CDR3 is made up of 14 amino acids.

J is TRBJ2-3 and V is TRBV19; unclear D gene. There are 14 residues in the CDR3. Germline CDR1 reads LNHDA; CDR2 reads SQIVND (reference sequence). V dropped 5 bases and J dropped 0 bases, with 9 bases sitting between them. CDR3 sequence: CASSPLGSTDTQYF. CDR3 nucleotides: TGTGCCAGTAGTCCATTGGGGAGCACAGATACGCAGTATTTT.

The chain carries TRBV19 and TRBJ2-7; D possibly corresponds to TRBD2 (6 bases). Deletions cut 1 base from V and 7 bases from J, with 14 bases between. The CDR3 totals 14 residues. Germline V gene sequence: CDR1 LNHDA, CDR2 SQIVND (reference sequence). The CDR3 DNA sequence: TGTGCCAGTAGTATAGCCACGGGAGTTGGGGAGCAGTACTTC. Protein: CASSIATGVGEQYF.

The V gene is TRBV7-9, the J gene TRBJ2-2, with TRBD1 identical over 12 bases. Germline trimming cut 8 bases from V and 3 bases from J; bases unmatched to any gene: 16. CDR1 is SEHNR, CDR2 FQNEAQ, per germline (reference sequence). There are 19 residues in the CDR3. The CDR3 bases are TGTGCCAGCGTCCGAACCGGGACAGGGGGCCCGCGAGACACCGGGGAGCTGTTTTTT. Its protein is CASVRTGTGGPRDTGELFF. The entire variable domain, with the rest obtained from reference TRBV7-9 and TRBJ2-2, is as follows: DTGVSQNPRHKITKRGQNVTFRCDPISEHNRLYWYRQTLGQGPEFLTYFQNEAQLEKSRLLSDRFSAERPKGSFSTLEIQRTEQGDSAMYLCASVRTGTGGPRDTGELFFGEGSRLTVL.

The chain joins TRBV7-2 to TRBJ2-2; 8 nucleotides agree with TRBD2. Germline CDR1 is SGHTA and CDR2 is FQGNSA. The CDR3 contains 16 residues. J lost 6 bases, V lost 4 bases, and 10 bases had no gene match. Here the CDR3 reads CASSSQSSGMPGELFF. The DNA of the CDR3 is TGTGCCAGCAGCTCCCAGAGTAGCGGGATGCCCGGGGAGCTGTTTTTT.

The rearrangement joins TRBV5-4 to TRBJ2-1, with 7 bases fitting TRBD1. The CDR3 spans 18 residues. V lost 0 bases and J lost 4; bases outside the gene matches: 13. The V gene's germline CDR1 is SGHNT and CDR2 YYREEE (reference sequence). CDR3 protein: CASSLAPPGGLGYNEQFF. CDR3 nucleotide sequence: TGTGCCAGCAGCTTGGCCCCCCCAGGGGGTCTTGGGTACAATGAGCAGTTCTTC.

The chain has TRBV28 and TRBJ1-2; D gene uncertain. The germline V gene encodes CDR1 MDHEN and CDR2 SYDVKM. V was pared by 5 bases and J by 7 bases, with 14 bases between. The CDR3 contains 13 residues. The CDR3 spells CASSPGNPRGYTF. CDR3 in DNA: TGTGCCAGCAGTCCGGGTAATCCTCGTGGCTACACCTTC.

Concerning this clone: The same CDR3 also results from other DNA sequences found in this sample. This chain links TRBV20-1 with TRBJ1-2; the D gene is possibly TRBD1 (5 bases). V dropped 6 bases and J dropped 8 bases, with 13 bases sitting between them. This CDR3 contains 11 residues. In germline, CDR1 is DFQATT, CDR2 SNEGSKA (reference sequence). CDR3 residues: CSARTDKGYTF. The CDR3 coding sequence is TGCAGTGCCCGGACGGACAAGGGCTACACCTTC.

The chain is built from TRBV4-3 and TRBJ2-5; 9 nucleotides align to TRBD1. Germline V gene data show CDR1 as LGHNA and CDR2 as YSLEER. Trimming removed 2 bases from V and 5 bases from J; junction bases left unmatched: 6. The length of the CDR3 is 15 residues. CDR3 in amino acids: CASSQRQGEGETQYF. The DNA of the CDR3 is TGCGCCAGCAGCCAAAGACAGGGGGAGGGTGAGACCCAGTACTTC.

The rearrangement joins TRBV19 to TRBJ1-5; 7 bases match TRBD1. Unmatched junction bases numbered 2, after V lost 6 bases and J lost 6 bases. There are 12 residues in the CDR3. CDR1 is LNHDA and CDR2 is SQIVND in the germline V gene (reference sequence). CDR3 residues: CASSTGAQPQHF. CDR3 nucleotide sequence: TGTGCCAGTAGCACAGGGGCTCAGCCCCAGCATTTT.

V and J are TRBV21-1 and TRBJ2-7. TRBV21-1 is termed a pseudogene. The CDR3 sequence is 12 residues long. In nucleotides, the CDR3 is TGTGCCAGCAGCAAAGGGGGATACGAGCAGTACTTC. This codes for CASSKGGYEQYF.

The chain recombines TRBV7-2 with TRBJ2-5; D uncertain. Trimming removed 1 base from V and 0 bases from J, with 6 bases in between. From germline, CDR1 is SGHTA and CDR2 FQGNSA. The CDR3 has 14 residues. Written as DNA, the CDR3 is TGTGCCAGCAGCTTAGTGGTGGACCAAGAGACCCAGTACTTC. It yields the protein CASSLVVDQETQYF.

This chain connects TRBV29-1 to TRBJ2-5; D possibly corresponds to TRBD1 (5 bases). The CDR3 contains 11 residues. The germline V gene has CDR1 SQVTM and CDR2 ANQGSEA. CDR3 residues: CGARWGETQYF. The CDR3, as DNA: TGCGGGGCACGATGGGGAGAGACCCAGTACTTC.

J is TRBJ2-7 and V is TRBV28; TRBD1 aligns across 9 bases. CDR1 and CDR2 (germline): MDHEN, SYDVKM. The CDR3 totals 16 residues. Trimming removed 5 bases from V and 1 base from J; junction bases left unmatched: 9. The chain's CDR3 is CASSLGGTGRSYEQYF. CDR3 DNA: TGTGCCAGCAGTCTGGGGGGGACAGGGAGGTCCTACGAGCAGTACTTC.

The chain has TRBV19 and TRBJ2-1; D is undetermined. From germline, CDR1 is LNHDA and CDR2 SQIVND (reference sequence). The ends were cut back, 5 bases at V and 9 bases at J, with 8 bases in the middle. CDR3 length: 11 amino acids. CDR3 sequence: CASSVRFEQFF. As DNA, the CDR3 is TGTGCCAGTAGTGTACGATTTGAGCAGTTCTTC.

The chain is built from TRBV28 and TRBJ1-2; tentative D call: TRBD1 (5 bases). Germline loops: CDR1 MDHEN, CDR2 SYDVKM. The V end was cut by 0 bases, the J end by 5 bases, with 13 bases between. The CDR3 is made up of 15 amino acids. DNA for the CDR3: TGTGCCAGCAGTTTATGGGGCGGGGAGGGGTATGGCTACACCTTC. Its translation: CASSLWGGEGYGYTF.

The chain links TRBV29-1 to TRBJ2-3; D is undetermined. The V end lost 3 bases, the J end lost 0 bases, and 7 bases lay between the germline ends. The CDR3 has 13 amino acids. The germline CDR1 and CDR2 sequences are SQVTM and ANQGSEA. The chain's CDR3 is CSVDRSSTDTQYF. In nucleotides, the CDR3 is TGCAGCGTTGATAGGTCTAGCACAGATACGCAGTATTTT.

The rearrangement links TRBV12-2 to TRBJ2-2; TRBD1 is the table's D call and was not checked against the DNA. TRBV12-2 has pseudogene status. This CDR3 region has 18 residues. CDR3 DNA: TGTGCAAGTCGCCTACCCCCGACAGGGGGCACTAACACCGGGGAGCTGTTTTTT. As protein: CASRLPPTGGTNTGELFF.

CDR3 nucleotide sequence: TGTGCCAGCACCCTGGCGGGGGGGAGCTCCTACGAGCAGTACTTC. Translation: CASTLAGGSSYEQYF. This chain links TRBV7-2 with TRBJ2-7; 9 bases are a match to TRBD2. This CDR3 region has 15 residues. Germline V gene lookup returns CDR1 SGHTA and CDR2 FQGNSA. J gave up 0 bases and V 7 bases, and 7 bases lay outside the gene matches.

This chain uses TRBV4-2 with TRBJ1-4, with 7 bases that match TRBD1. Looked up from germline, CDR1 is LGHNA and CDR2 is YNFKEQ. The CDR3 consists of 15 residues. J was trimmed by 6 bases and V by 1 base; bases with no gene match: 5. The CDR3 bases are TGTGCCAGCAGCCAAGTGAGCCAGGGGGATGAAAAACTGTTTTTT. Translating gives CASSQVSQGDEKLFF.

The chain joins TRBV6-4 to TRBJ2-5; perhaps TRBD1 as D (6 bases). The length of the CDR3 is 16 residues. Trimming took 6 bases from V and 0 from J, leaving 17 bases between them. The germline CDR1 and CDR2 sequences are MRHNA and SNTAGT. The chain's CDR3 is CASRDPGQRYQETQYF. DNA of the CDR3: TGTGCCAGCAGGGATCCGGGACAAAGGTACCAAGAGACCCAGTACTTC.

This rearrangement joins TRBV7-9 to TRBJ2-1; TRBD1 agrees at 8 bases. Germline trimming cut 2 bases from V and 7 bases from J; bases unmatched to any gene: 4. CDR1 is SEHNR, CDR2 FQNEAQ, per germline (reference sequence). CDR3 length equals 14 residues. CDR3 loop: CASSLSRGQNEQFF. CDR3 DNA: TGTGCCAGCAGCTTATCCAGGGGGCAAAATGAGCAGTTCTTC.

The chain joins TRBV7-9 to TRBJ1-2; 9 bases match TRBD1. This CDR3 is built from 14 residues. CDR1 SEHNR and CDR2 FQNEAQ come from the germline V gene (reference sequence). The V and J ends lost 7 bases and 8 bases, in that order; junction bases with no gene match: 11. CDR3 loop: CASTPKQGAWGYTF. DNA for the CDR3: TGTGCCAGCACCCCCAAACAGGGGGCCTGGGGCTACACCTTC.